What follows are 6 T cell receptor beta chains derived from one specimen sequenced in a study of OX40 agonist ivuxolimab in advanced cancers. Measured with immunoSEQ multiplex PCR; TCRdb has only the in-frame clones, and not every one. The sample carries 55,000 to 80,000 clones, about 88% recorded once. Sequenced here: CD4+ or CD8+ T cells sorted from blood, sampled in a trial of the OX40 agonist ivuxolimab. Receptors originate from an adult with an advanced solid tumor such as melanoma, head and neck, liver or kidney cancer.

The gene calls are TRBV9 and TRBJ1-3; 8 positions agree with TRBD1. The CDR3 is 17 amino acids. Trimming cost V 0 bases and J 6 bases; bases outside gene matches: 11. Germline CDR1 reads SGDLS; CDR2 reads YYNGEE. CDR3 DNA: TGTGCCAGCAGCGTAGCTCCTTTTGACAGGGGCGAAAACACCATATATTTT. Amino acid sequence: CASSVAPFDRGENTIYF.

V gene TRBV19 combines with J gene TRBJ1-1; tentative D call: TRBD1 (6 bases). Germline CDR1 LNHDA, CDR2 SQIVND (reference sequence). CDR3 size: 15 residues. The V and J ends lost 6 bases and 1 base respectively, with 15 bases between them. The DNA for the CDR3 is TGTGCCAGTAGACAAGGACAGATCGGGAACACTGAAGCTTTCTTT. Translated, it gives CASRQGQIGNTEAFF.

V and J are TRBV6-5 and TRBJ2-3; 8 bases match TRBD2. The CDR3 totals 14 residues. Germline CDR1 is MNHEY and CDR2 is SVGAGI. The V and J ends lost 6 bases and 1 base, in that order; junction bases with no gene match: 3. The CDR3 coding sequence is TGTGCCAGCAGATTGACTAGCGGCACAGATACGCAGTATTTT. Translating it yields CASRLTSGTDTQYF.

The chain recombines TRBV7-2 with TRBJ1-4, with D possibly TRBD1 on 5 matching bases. Germline CDR1 and CDR2: SGHTA and FQGNSA. V was clipped by 4 bases and J by 6 bases, with 15 bases between them. The CDR3 length is 15 residues. The CDR3 spells CASSWTGGEDEKLFF. In nucleotides, the CDR3 is TGTGCCAGCAGCTGGACGGGAGGGGAGGATGAAAAACTGTTTTTT.

The rearrangement uses TRBV11-2 and TRBJ2-2, with TRBD1 matching over 8 bases. V gave up 5 bases and J gave up 6 bases; unmatched junction bases: 5. This CDR3 has 14 residues. CDR1 and CDR2 from the germline V gene are SGHAT and FQNNGV. CDR3 residues: CASSTDRVAGELFF. Here the CDR3 DNA reads TGTGCCAGCAGCACGGACAGGGTGGCCGGGGAGCTGTTTTTT.

The rearrangement uses TRBV9 and TRBJ2-2, with D perhaps matching TRBD2 (6 bases). Deletions cut 4 bases from V and 2 bases from J, with 12 bases between. The CDR3 consists of 15 residues. CDR1 is SGDLS, CDR2 YYNGEE, per germline. CDR3 in amino acids: CASSRTGVNTGELFF. The CDR3 region has the DNA TGTGCCAGCAGCCGGACGGGGGTCAACACCGGGGAGCTGTTTTTT.